What follows is one TCR beta chain and its context. This CDR3 spans 15 amino acids. Per the germline V gene, CDR1 is MNHEY and CDR2 is SMNVEV (reference sequence). V was pared by 4 bases and J by 4 bases, with 16 bases between. The entry originates in a study of shared clonotypes between healthy human individuals. Here immunoSEQ multiplex PCR was the method, and the copy in TCRdb shows in-frame clones only, minus some. The repertoire holds around 2.1 million clones, with about 94% as singletons. The sequenced material came from naive CD4+ T cells sorted from blood. Subset defined: CD45RA+ positively selected. This clonotype originated in a man between 18 and 35 years old in good health. The V and J genes are TRBV27 and TRBJ1-1; TRBD1 is a possible D gene (6 bases). The CDR3 loop reads CASSSPTGLGTEAFF. The CDR3 nucleotides are TGTGCCAGCAGTTCCCCGACAGGTTTAGGCACTGAAGCTTTCTTT.